These 8 T cell receptor beta chains were sequenced from one sample in a study of CD8 T cells in acute hepatitis C reinfection. Findings and caveats of the study: Preferential TRBV04 and TRBV06 usage appeared in all groups and was not explained by the naive pool.

Profiled with immunoSEQ multiplex PCR; TCRdb holds only in-frame clones, not every one. The sample has about 1,400 clones, almost 50% seen once. Time point reported: acute HCV infection, within 168 days of estimated infection date. Sequencing of hepatitis C virus-specific cells was done ex vivo rather than after in vitro expansion. The sequencing here drew on HCV NS3-1073 tetramer-sorted CD8+ T cells from PBMCs, taken during acute infection. The receptors were sampled from a woman between 18 and 29 years old who spontaneously cleared hepatitis C infection.

This sequence joins TRBV14 and TRBJ2-1; a weak D match, TRBD2 (5 bases). Trimming pared 1 base from V and 2 bases from J, leaving 9 bases between. Germline CDR1 reads SGHDN; CDR2 reads FVKESK. The CDR3 consists of 15 residues. The CDR3 DNA sequence: TGTGCCAGCAGCCAAGGGACTGAGACCTACAATGAGCAGTTCTTC. Its translation is CASSQGTETYNEQFF.

V usage is TRBV6-6 and J usage is TRBJ1-2; no clear D gene. Germline CDR1 MNHNY, CDR2 SVGAGI (reference sequence). This CDR3 has 16 amino acids. V lost 1 base to trimming and J lost 3 bases, with 15 bases between them. CDR3 in amino acids: CASSYWVGSLDYGYTF. The CDR3 nucleotides are TGTGCCAGCAGTTACTGGGTGGGTTCCCTCGACTATGGCTACACCTTC.

The table lists this clone with a few counts. The genes are TRBV15 and TRBJ1-2; weak D call: TRBD1 (6 bases). Germline values: CDR1 LNHNV, CDR2 YYDKDF (reference sequence). V shed 3 bases and J shed 4 bases, with 15 bases lying between them. The length of the CDR3 is 15 residues. In DNA form, the CDR3 reads TGTGCCACCAGCAGCCAATACAGGGAAGGCTATGGCTACACCTTC. Amino acids: CATSSQYREGYGYTF.

Note on this clone: A far larger clone is just one base off, so this is likely a read error. The chain couples TRBV4-2 to TRBJ1-4; 9 bases are a match to TRBD1. J lost 7 bases, V lost 5 bases, and 14 bases had no gene match. Per the germline V gene, CDR1 is LGHNA and CDR2 is YNFKEQ. CDR3 length equals 17 residues. As DNA, the CDR3 is TGTGCCAGCAGCTCCGACAGGGGGTCGGGAAGCATTGAAAAACTGTTTTTT. This translates into CASSSDRGSGSIEKLFF.

By share of the sample, this clone is medium-sized (0.01 to 0.1%). The gene calls are TRBV19 and TRBJ1-2; 7 bases map to TRBD1. This CDR3 spans 19 amino acids. Germline V gives CDR1 LNHDA, CDR2 SQIVND (reference sequence). The ends lost 7 bases at V and 0 bases at J; junction bases unmatched: 20. The CDR3 reads CASTLLHLGGDSTNYGYTF. The CDR3 nucleotides read TGTGCCAGTACCCTCCTCCACTTAGGGGGGGACAGCACTAACTATGGCTACACCTTC.

The sample holds a few counts of this clone. The CDR3 region has the DNA TGTGCCAGCAGCCACCCTGGGGTTTGGAATGAGCAGTTCTTC. It is translated as CASSHPGVWNEQFF. The chain is built from TRBV4-2 and TRBJ2-1; D remains ambiguous. The V and J ends lost 3 bases and 7 bases respectively, with 13 bases between them. The CDR3 contains 14 residues. CDR1 and CDR2 (germline): LGHNA, YNFKEQ.

This rearrangement joins TRBV7-2 to TRBJ2-5; maybe TRBD2 (6 bases). The CDR3 has 14 residues. Germline CDR1 and CDR2: SGHTA and FQGNSA. Trimming removed 0 bases at V and 4 bases at J, with 9 bases between. Here the CDR3 DNA reads TGTGCCAGCAGCTTAGCGGGAGGCCGAGAGACCCAGTACTTC. Translation gives CASSLAGGRETQYF.

This clone rates as large. The chain recombines TRBV27 with TRBJ2-7; a possible D gene is TRBD1 (5 bases). The CDR3 loop spans 13 amino acids. The germline gives CDR1 MNHEY, CDR2 SMNVEV (reference sequence). The ends were cut back, 5 bases at V and 7 bases at J, with 15 bases in the middle. In DNA form, the CDR3 reads TGTGCCAGCAGTATCCTCCAGGGTTGGGAGCAGTACTTC. Translated, it gives CASSILQGWEQYF.